This T cell receptor beta chain was identified during a study of blood T cell repertoires in COVID-19. Study context: Specimens from acute and convalescent COVID-19 originated in the United States, Italy and Spain.

This CDR3 spans 15 amino acids. Germline V gene lookup returns CDR1 SGHNT and CDR2 YYREEE (reference sequence). Trimming removed 3 bases from V and 0 bases from J, with 12 bases in between. Method: immunoSEQ multiplex PCR; TCRdb's copy keeps in-frame clones and lacks some. The data show around 330,000 clones, with 88% seen just once and under 5% held by the top ten. The chain uses TRBV5-4 and TRBJ1-2; tentative D call: TRBD1 (6 bases). The sample taken for sequencing was peripheral blood. The clonotype originates from a woman aged 45-60 years with active or convalescent COVID-19. CDR3 DNA: TGTGCCAGCAGCTGGGCGACAGGCACTAACTATGGCTACACCTTC. It specifies CASSWATGTNYGYTF.